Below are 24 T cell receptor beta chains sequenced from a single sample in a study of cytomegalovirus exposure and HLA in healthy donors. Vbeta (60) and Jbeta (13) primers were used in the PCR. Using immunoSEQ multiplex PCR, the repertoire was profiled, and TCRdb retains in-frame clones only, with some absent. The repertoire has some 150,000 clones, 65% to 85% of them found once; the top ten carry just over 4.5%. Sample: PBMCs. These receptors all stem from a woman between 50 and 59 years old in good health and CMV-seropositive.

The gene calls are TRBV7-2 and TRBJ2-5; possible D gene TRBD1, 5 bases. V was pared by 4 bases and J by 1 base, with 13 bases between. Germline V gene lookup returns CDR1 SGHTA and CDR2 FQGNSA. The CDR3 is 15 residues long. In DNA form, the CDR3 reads TGTGCCAGCAGCTCAGTTCAGACAGTCCAAGAGACCCAGTACTTC. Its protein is CASSSVQTVQETQYF.

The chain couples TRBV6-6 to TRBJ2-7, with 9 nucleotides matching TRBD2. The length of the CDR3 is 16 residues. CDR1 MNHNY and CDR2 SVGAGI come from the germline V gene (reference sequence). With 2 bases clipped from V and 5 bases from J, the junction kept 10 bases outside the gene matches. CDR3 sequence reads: CASSYTSGLAYHEQYF. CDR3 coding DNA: TGTGCCAGCAGTTACACGAGCGGACTAGCGTACCACGAGCAGTACTTC.

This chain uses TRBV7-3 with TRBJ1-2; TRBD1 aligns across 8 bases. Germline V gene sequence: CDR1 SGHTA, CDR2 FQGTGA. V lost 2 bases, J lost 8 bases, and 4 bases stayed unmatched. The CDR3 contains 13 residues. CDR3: CASSLGQGGGYTF. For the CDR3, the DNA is TGTGCCAGCAGCTTAGGACAGGGCGGGGGCTACACCTTC.

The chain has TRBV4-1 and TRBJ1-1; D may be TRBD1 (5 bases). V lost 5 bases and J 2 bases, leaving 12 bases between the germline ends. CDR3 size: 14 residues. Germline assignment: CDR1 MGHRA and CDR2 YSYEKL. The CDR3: CASSLGGDNTEAFF. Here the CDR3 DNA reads TGCGCCAGCAGCTTGGGGGGAGACAACACTGAAGCTTTCTTT.

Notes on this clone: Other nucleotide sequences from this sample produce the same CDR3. DNA of the CDR3: TGTGCCAGCAGCTCAGCCTACGAGCAGTACTTC. Amino acid sequence: CASSSAYEQYF. The rearrangement links TRBV5-4 to TRBJ2-7; D is unresolved. Between the trimmed V and J ends, which lost 3 bases and 2 bases, there was a span of 3 bases. This CDR3 is 11 amino acids long. CDR1 is SGHNT, CDR2 YYREEE, per germline (reference sequence).

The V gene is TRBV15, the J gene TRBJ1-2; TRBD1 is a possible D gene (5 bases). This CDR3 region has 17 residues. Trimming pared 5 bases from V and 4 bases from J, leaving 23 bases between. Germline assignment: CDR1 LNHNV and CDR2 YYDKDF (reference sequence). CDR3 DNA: TGTGCCACCAGCGGGCAGGGCTGGGTGACGGTGAGCTATGGCTACACCTTC. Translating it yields CATSGQGWVTVSYGYTF.

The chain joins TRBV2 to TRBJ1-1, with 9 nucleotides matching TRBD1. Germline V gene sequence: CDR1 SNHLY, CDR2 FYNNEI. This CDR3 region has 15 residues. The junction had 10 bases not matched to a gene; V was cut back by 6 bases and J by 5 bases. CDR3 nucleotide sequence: TGTGCCAGCAGGGACCCGAGACAGGGGGGGACTGAAGCTTTCTTT. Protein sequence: CASRDPRQGGTEAFF.

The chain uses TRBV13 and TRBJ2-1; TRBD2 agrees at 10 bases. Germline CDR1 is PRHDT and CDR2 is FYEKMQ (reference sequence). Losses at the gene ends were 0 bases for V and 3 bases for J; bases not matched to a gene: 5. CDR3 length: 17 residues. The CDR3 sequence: CASSLGWIAGGYNEQFF. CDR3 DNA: TGTGCCAGCAGCTTAGGCTGGATAGCGGGGGGCTACAATGAGCAGTTCTTC.

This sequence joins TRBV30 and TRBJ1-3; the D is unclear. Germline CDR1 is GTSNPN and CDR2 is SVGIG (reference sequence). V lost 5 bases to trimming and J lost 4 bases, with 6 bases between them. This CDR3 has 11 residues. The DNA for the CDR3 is TGTGCCTGGGGGCACGGAAACACCATATATTTT. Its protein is CAWGHGNTIYF.

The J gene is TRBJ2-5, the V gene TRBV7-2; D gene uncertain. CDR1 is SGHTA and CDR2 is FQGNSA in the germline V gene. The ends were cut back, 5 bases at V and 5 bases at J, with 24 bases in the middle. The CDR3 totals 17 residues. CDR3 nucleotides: TGTGCCAGCAGCCAAGCTCCATTCGGGTCACCGTTGGAGACCCAGTACTTC. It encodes CASSQAPFGSPLETQYF.

CDR3 protein: CASSLQGNTEAFF. CDR3 in DNA: TGTGCCAGCAGCTTACAGGGCAACACTGAAGCTTTCTTT. The chain couples TRBV11-2 to TRBJ1-1; tentative D call: TRBD1 (5 bases). CDR1 and CDR2 (germline): SGHAT, FQNNGV. V lost 2 bases and J 2 bases, leaving 6 bases between the germline ends. The CDR3 has 13 residues.

DNA of the CDR3: TGTGCCAGCAGCGGGGAGGGGGGACAGCCCCAGCATTTT. Its protein product is CASSGEGGQPQHF. V is TRBV9 and J is TRBJ1-5; D possibly corresponds to TRBD1 (6 bases). The CDR3 runs to 13 residues. CDR1 and CDR2 (germline): SGDLS, YYNGEE. The V and J ends lost 3 bases and 7 bases respectively, with 11 bases between them. The complete variable domain, with remaining parts taken from reference TRBV9 and TRBJ1-5, reads DSGVTQTPKHLITATGQRVTLRCSPRSGDLSVYWYQQSLDQGLQFLIQYYNGEERAKGNILERFSAQQFPDLHSELNLSSLELGDSALYFCASSGEGGQPQHFGDGTRLSIL.

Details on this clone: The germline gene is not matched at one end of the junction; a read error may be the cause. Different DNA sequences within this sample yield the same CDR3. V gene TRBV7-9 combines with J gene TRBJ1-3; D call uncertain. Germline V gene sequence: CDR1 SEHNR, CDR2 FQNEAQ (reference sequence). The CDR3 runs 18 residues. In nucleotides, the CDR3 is TGTTCCAGCAGCTTAAGCGGCGGAAGCATAAGCTCTGGAAACACCATATATTTT. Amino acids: CSSSLSGGSISSGNTIYF.

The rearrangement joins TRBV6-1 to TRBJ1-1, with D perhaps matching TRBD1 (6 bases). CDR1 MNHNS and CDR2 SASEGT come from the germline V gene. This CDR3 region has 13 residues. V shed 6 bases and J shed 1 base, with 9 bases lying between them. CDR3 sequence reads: CASSLQGNTEAFF. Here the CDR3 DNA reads TGTGCCAGCAGCCTACAGGGGAACACTGAAGCTTTCTTT.

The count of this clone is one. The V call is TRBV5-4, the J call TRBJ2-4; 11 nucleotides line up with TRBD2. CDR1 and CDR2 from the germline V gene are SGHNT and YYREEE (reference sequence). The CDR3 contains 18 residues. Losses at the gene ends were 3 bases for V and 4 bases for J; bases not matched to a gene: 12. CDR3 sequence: CASSSPTGTSGGKNIQYF. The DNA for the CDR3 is TGTGCCAGCAGCTCCCCAACCGGGACTAGCGGCGGGAAAAACATTCAGTACTTC.

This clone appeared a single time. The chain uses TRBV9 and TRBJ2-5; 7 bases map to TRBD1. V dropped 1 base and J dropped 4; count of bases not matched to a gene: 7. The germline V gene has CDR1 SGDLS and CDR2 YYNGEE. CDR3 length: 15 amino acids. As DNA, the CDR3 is TGTGCCAGCAGCGTAACCCCGACAGGGCCAGAGACCCAGTACTTC. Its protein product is CASSVTPTGPETQYF.

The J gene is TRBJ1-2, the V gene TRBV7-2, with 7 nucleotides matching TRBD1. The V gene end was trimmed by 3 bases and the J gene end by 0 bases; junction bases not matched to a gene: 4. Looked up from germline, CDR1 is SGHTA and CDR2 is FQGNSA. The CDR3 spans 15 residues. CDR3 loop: CASSFSGTANYGYTF. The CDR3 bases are TGTGCCAGCAGCTTCTCCGGGACAGCTAACTATGGCTACACCTTC.

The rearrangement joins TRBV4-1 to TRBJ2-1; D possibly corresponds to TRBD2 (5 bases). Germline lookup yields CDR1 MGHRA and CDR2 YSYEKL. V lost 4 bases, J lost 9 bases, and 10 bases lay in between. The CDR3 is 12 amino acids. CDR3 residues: CASSPAGGEQFF. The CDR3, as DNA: TGCGCCAGCAGCCCCGCCGGAGGTGAGCAGTTCTTC.

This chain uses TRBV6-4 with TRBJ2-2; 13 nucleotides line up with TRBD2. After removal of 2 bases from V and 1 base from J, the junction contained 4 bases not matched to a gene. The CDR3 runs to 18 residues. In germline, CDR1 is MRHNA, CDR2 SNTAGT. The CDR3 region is CASSDLLAGGENTGELFF. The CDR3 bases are TGTGCCAGCAGTGACCTACTAGCGGGGGGGGAGAACACCGGGGAGCTGTTTTTT.

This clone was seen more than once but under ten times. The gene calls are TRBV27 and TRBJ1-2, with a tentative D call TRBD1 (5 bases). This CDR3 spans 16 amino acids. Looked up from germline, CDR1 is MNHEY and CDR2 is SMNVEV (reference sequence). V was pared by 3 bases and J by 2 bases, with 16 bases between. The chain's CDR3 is CASSFWPRQFNYGYTF. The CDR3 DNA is TGTGCCAGCAGTTTTTGGCCACGACAGTTCAACTATGGCTACACCTTC.

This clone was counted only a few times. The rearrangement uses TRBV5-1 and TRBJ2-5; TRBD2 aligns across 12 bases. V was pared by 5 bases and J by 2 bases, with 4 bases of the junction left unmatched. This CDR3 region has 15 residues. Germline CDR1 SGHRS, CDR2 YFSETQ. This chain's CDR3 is CASRKLAGGQETQYF. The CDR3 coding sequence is TGCGCCAGCAGGAAACTAGCGGGGGGACAAGAGACCCAGTACTTC.

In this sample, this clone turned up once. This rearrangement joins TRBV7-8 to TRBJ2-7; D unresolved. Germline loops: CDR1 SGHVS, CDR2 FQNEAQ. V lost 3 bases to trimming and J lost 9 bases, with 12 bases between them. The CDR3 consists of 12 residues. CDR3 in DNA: TGTGCCAGCAGCTTGGAGTTGTCACGGCAGTACTTC. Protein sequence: CASSLELSRQYF.

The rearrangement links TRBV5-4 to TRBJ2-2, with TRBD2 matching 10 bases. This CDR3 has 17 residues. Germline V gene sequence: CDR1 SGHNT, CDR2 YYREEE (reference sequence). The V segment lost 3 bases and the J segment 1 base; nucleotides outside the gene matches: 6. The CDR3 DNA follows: TGTGCCAGCAGCTATGGGGTAGCGGGAGGGAACACCGGGGAGCTGTTTTTT. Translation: CASSYGVAGGNTGELFF.

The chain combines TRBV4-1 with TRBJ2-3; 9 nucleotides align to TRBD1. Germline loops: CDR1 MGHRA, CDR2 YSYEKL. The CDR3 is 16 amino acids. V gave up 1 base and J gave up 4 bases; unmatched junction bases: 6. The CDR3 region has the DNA TGCGCCAGCAGCCAAGGGCCTACAGGGGGCGCAGATACGCAGTATTTT. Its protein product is CASSQGPTGGADTQYF.